The source of this T cell receptor (beta chain) is a study of T cells in tumors after PD-1 blockade. Study at large: Excluded were patients with checkpoint blockade, immunosuppressants, or radiotherapy or other anti-cancer therapy within 4 weeks. Daily vismodegib 150 mg continued in a subset of anti-PD-1-treated patients. Blood samples averaged about 110,000 templates (range about 21,000-260,000) and more than 35,000 unique clonotypes.

Genomic DNA template from tumor biopsies or peripheral blood, 616 ng to 6,004 ng input. Trimming took 6 bases from V and 3 from J, leaving 12 bases between them. This CDR3 is 13 amino acids long. Generated by immunoSEQ multiplex PCR, the TCRdb table keeps only in-frame clones and is missing some. In the table there are some 24,000 clones, about 82% of which are singletons. This chain links TRBV12-3 or TRBV12-4 with TRBJ2-7; D gene ambiguous. This receptor was identified in a human donor with basal cell carcinoma. The sample here was PBMCs, taken after anti-PD-1 treatment. The CDR3 region is CASRPTTIYEQYF. The DNA of the CDR3 is TGTGCCAGCAGACCTACTACAATCTACGAGCAGTACTTC.